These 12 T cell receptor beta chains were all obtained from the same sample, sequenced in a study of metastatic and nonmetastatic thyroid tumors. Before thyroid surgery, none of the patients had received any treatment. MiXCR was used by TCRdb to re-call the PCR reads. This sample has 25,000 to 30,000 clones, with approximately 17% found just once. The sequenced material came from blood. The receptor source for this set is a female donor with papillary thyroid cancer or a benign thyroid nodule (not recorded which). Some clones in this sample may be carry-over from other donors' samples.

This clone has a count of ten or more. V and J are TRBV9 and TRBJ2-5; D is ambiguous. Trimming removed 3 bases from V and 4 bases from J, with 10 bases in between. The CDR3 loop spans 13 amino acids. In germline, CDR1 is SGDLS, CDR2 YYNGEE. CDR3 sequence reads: CASSGPPGETQYF. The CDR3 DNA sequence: TGTGCCAGCAGCGGACCGCCCGGAGAGACCCAGTACTTC.

The CDR3 spells CASSLGQAAYNEQFF. In DNA, the CDR3 is TGTGCCAGCAGCTTAGGGCAGGCTGCCTACAATGAGCAGTTCTTC. The chain recombines TRBV7-2 with TRBJ2-1, with D uncertain. The CDR3 sequence is 15 residues long. V dropped 1 base and J dropped 2 bases, with 9 bases sitting between them. Germline V gene lookup returns CDR1 SGHTA and CDR2 FQGNSA.

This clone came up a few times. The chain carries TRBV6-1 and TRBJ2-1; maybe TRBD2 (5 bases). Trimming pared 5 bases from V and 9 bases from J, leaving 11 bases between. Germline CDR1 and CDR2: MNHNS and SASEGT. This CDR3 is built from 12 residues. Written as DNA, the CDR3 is TGTGCCAGCAGTTTGTCCGCGGGTGAGCAGTTCTTC. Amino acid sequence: CASSLSAGEQFF.

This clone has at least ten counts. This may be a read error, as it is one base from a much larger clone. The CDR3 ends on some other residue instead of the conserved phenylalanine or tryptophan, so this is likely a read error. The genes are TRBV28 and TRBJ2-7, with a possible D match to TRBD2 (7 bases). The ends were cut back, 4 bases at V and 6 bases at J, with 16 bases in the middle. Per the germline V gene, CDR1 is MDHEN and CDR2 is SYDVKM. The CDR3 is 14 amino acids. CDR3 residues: CASSWGGSPREQYS. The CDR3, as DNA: TGTGCCAGCAGTTGGGGGGGCTCTCCGCGCGAGCAGTACTCC.

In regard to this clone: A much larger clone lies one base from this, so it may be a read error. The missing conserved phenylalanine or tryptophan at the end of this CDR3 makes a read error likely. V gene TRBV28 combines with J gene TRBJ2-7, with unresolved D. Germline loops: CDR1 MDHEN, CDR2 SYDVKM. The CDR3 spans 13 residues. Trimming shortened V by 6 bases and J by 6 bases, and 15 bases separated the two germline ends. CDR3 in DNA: TGTGCCAGCAGACTAAGGGTACATTCCGAGCAGTACTCC. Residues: CASRLRVHSEQYS.

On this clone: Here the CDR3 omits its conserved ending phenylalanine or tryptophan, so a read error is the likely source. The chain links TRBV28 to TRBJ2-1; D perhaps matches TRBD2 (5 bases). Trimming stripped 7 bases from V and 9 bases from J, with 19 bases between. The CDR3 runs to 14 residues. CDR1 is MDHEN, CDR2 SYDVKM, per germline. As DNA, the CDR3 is TGTGCCAGCACCGGACCTAGCTCGTTAAGTGAGCAGTTCCTC. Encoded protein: CASTGPSSLSEQFL.

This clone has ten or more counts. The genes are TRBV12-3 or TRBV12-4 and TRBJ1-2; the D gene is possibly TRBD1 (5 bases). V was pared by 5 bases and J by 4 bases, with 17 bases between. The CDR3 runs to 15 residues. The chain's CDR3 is CASSPRLRTLYGYTF. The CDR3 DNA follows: TGTGCCAGCAGTCCTCGATTACGGACACTCTATGGCTACACCTTC.

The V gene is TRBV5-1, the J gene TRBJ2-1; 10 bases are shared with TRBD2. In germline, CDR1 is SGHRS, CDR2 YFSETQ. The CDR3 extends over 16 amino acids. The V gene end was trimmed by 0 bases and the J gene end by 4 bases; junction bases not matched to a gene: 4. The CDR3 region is CASSLGLAGRYNEQFF. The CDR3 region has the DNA TGCGCCAGCAGCTTGGGACTAGCGGGCCGATACAATGAGCAGTTCTTC. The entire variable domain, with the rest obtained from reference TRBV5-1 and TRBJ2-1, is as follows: KAGVTQTPRYLIKTRGQQVTLSCSPISGHRSVSWYQQTPGQGLQFLFEYFSETQRNKGNFPGRFSGRQFSNSRSEMNVSTLELGDSALYLCASSLGLAGRYNEQFFGPGTRLTVL.

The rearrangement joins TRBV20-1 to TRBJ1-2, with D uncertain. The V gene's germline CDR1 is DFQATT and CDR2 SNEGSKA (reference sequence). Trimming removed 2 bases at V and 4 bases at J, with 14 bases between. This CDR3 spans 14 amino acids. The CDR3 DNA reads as TGCAGTGCTAGATATAGGACGGAGATCTATGGCTACACCTTC. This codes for CSARYRTEIYGYTF.

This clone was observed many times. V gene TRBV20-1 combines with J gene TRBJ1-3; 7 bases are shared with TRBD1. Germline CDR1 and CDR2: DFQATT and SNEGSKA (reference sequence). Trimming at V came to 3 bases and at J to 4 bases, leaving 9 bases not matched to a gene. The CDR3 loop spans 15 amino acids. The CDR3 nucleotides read TGCAGTGCTAGGATGACAGGGTCGGGAGGAAACACCATATATTTT. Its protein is CSARMTGSGGNTIYF.

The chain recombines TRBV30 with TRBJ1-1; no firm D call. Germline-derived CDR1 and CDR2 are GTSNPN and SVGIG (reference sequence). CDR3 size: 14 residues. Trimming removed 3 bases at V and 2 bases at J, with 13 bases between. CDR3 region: CAWSPPLDNTEAFF. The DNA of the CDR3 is TGTGCCTGGAGCCCACCTCTGGACAACACTGAAGCTTTCTTT.

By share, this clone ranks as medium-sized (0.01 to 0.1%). The CDR3 here is CASSEPRDQLFDEQYF. The CDR3 coding sequence is TGTGCCAGCAGTGAACCTCGGGACCAATTATTCGACGAGCAGTACTTC. The chain couples TRBV25-1 to TRBJ2-7; the D gene could be TRBD1 or TRBD2 (5 bases each). The CDR3 extends over 16 amino acids. Germline CDR1 reads MGHDK; CDR2 reads SYGVNS. Trimming removed 2 bases at V and 5 bases at J, with 19 bases between.